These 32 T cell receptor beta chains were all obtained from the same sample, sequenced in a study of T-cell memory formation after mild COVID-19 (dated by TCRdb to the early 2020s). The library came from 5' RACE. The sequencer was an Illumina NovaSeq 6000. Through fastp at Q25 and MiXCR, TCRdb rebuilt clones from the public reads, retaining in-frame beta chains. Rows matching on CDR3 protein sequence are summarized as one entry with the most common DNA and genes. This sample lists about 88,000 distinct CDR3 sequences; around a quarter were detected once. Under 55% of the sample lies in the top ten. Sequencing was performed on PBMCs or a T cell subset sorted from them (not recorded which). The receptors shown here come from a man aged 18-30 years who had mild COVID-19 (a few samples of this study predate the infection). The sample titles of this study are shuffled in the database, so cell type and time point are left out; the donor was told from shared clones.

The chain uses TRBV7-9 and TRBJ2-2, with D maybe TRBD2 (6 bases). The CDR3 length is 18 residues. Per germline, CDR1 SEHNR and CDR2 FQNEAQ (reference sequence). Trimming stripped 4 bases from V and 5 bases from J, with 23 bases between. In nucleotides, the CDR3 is TGTGCCAGCAGCTCACCGACTCAAACGGGACTCTGGACCGGGGAGCTGTTTTTT. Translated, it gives CASSSPTQTGLWTGELFF.

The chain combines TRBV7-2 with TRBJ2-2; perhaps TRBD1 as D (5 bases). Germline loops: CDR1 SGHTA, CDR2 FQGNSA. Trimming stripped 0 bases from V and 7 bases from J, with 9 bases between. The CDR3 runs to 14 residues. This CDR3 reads CASSLAVTGGELFF. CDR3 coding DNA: TGTGCCAGCAGCTTAGCGGTAACAGGCGGGGAGCTGTTTTTT.

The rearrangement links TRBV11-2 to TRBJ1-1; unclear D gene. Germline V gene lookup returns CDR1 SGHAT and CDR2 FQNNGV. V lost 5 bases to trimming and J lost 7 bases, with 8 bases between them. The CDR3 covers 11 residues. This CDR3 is CASSGSYEAFF. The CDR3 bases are TGTGCCAGCAGCGGCAGCTATGAAGCTTTCTTT.

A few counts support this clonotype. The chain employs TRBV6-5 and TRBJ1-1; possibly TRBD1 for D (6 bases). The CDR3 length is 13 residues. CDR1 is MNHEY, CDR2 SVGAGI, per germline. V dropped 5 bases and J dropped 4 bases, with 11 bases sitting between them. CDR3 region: CASSQGLATEAFF. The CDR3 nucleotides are TGTGCCAGCAGTCAGGGGTTGGCCACTGAAGCTTTCTTT.

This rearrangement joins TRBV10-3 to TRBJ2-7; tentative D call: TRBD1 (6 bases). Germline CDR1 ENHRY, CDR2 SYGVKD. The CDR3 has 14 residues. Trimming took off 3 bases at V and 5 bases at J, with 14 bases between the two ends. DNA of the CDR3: TGTGCCATCAGTGAAACAGGGTATCAACACGAGCAGTACGTC. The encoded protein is CAISETGYQHEQYV.

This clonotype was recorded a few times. The CDR3 sequence: CASSQESWEQFF. The CDR3, as DNA: TGCGCCAGCAGCCAAGAGTCGTGGGAGCAGTTCTTC. The J gene is TRBJ2-1, the V gene TRBV4-1; D gene uncertain. The CDR3 is 12 residues long. V dropped 0 bases and J dropped 10 bases, with 7 bases sitting between them. Germline CDR1 is MGHRA and CDR2 is YSYEKL.

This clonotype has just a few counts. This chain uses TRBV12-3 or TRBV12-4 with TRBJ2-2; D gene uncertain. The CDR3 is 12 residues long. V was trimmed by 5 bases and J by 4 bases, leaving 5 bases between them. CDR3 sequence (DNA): TGTGCCAGCAGTCAGATCACCGGGGAGCTGTTTTTT. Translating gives CASSQITGELFF.

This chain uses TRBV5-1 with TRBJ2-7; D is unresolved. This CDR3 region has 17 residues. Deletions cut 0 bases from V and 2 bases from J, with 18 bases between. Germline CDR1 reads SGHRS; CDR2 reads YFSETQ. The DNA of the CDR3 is TGCGCCAGCAGCTTGGTTCCCCCACAAGAAATCCCCTACGAGCAGTACTTC. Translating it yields CASSLVPPQEIPYEQYF.

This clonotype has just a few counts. CDR3 in DNA: TGTGCCGGCGGCGGGGTCCAAGAGACCCAGTACTTC. It is translated as CAGGGVQETQYF. The chain has TRBV7-6 and TRBJ2-5; D may be TRBD2 (6 bases). V was trimmed by 11 bases and J by 1 base, leaving 11 bases between them. The CDR3 loop spans 12 amino acids. Germline values: CDR1 SGHVS, CDR2 FNYEAQ.

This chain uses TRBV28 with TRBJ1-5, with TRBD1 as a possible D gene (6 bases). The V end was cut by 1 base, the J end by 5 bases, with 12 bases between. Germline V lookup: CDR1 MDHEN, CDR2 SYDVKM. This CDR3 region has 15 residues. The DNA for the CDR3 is TGTGCCAGCAGTTTATTGGGGACACAGGATCAGCCCCAGCATTTT. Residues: CASSLLGTQDQPQHF.

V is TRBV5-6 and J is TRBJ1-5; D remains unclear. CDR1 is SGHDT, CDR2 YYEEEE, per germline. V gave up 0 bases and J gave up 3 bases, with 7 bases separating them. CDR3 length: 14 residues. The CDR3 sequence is CASSLEANNQPQHF. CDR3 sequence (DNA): TGTGCCAGCAGCTTGGAGGCGAACAATCAGCCCCAGCATTTT.

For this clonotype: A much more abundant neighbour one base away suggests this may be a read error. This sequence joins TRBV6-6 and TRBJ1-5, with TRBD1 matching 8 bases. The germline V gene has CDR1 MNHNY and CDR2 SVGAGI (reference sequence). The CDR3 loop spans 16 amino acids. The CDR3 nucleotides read TGTGCCAGCAGCCCCCAGGGGGCTTGGGGCAATCGGCCCCAGCATTTT. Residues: CASSPQGAWGNRPQHF.

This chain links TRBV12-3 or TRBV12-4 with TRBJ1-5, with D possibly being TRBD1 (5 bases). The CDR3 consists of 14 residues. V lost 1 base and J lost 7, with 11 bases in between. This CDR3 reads CASSLGSGRQPQHF. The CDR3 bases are TGTGCCAGCAGTTTAGGGTCAGGGAGGCAGCCCCAGCATTTT.

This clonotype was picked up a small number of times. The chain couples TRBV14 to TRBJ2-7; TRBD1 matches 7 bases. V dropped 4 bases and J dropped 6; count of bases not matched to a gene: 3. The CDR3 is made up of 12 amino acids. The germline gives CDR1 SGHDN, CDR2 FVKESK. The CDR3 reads CASSPGTAEQYF. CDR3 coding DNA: TGTGCCAGCAGCCCTGGGACAGCCGAGCAGTACTTC.

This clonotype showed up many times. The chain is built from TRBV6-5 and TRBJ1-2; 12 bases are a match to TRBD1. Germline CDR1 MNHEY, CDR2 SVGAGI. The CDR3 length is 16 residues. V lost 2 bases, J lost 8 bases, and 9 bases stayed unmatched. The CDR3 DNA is TGTGCCAGCAGTTACGAGTGGGACAGGGGGCTGGGCGGCTACACCTTC. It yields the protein CASSYEWDRGLGGYTF.

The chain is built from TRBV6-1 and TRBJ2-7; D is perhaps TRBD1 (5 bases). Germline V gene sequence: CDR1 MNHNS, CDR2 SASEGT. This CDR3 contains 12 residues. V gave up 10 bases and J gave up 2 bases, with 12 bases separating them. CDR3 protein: CATRAGTYEQYF. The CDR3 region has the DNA TGTGCCACAAGGGCAGGGACCTACGAGCAGTACTTC.

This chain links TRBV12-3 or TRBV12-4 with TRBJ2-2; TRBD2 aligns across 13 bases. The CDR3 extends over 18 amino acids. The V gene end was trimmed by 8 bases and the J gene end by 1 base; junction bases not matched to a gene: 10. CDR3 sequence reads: CASATPGLAGLNTGELFF. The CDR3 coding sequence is TGTGCCAGCGCTACACCGGGACTAGCGGGGTTGAACACCGGGGAGCTGTTTTTT.

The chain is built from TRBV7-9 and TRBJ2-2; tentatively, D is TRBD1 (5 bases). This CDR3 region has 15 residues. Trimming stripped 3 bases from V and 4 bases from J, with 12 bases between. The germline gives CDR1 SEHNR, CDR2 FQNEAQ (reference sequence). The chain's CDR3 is CASSFLQGGTGELFF. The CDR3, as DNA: TGTGCCAGCAGCTTTCTCCAGGGCGGCACCGGGGAGCTGTTTTTT.

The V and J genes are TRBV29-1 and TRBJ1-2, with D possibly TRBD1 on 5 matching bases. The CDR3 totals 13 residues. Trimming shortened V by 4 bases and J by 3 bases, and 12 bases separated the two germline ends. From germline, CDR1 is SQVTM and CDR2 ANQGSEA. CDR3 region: CSVVRKGDYGYTF. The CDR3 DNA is TGCAGCGTTGTGAGGAAAGGGGACTATGGCTACACCTTC.

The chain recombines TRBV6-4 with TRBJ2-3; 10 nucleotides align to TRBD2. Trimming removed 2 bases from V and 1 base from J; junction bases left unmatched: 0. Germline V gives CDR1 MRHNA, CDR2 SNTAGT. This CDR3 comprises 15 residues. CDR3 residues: CASSDGTSGTDTQYF. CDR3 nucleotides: TGTGCCAGCAGTGACGGGACTAGCGGCACAGATACGCAGTATTTT.

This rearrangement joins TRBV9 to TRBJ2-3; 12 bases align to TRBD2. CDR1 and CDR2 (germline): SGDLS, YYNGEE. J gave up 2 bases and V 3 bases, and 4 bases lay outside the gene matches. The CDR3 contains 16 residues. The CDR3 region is CASSATSGGFTDTQYF. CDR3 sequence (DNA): TGTGCCAGCAGCGCAACTAGCGGGGGGTTCACAGATACGCAGTATTTT.

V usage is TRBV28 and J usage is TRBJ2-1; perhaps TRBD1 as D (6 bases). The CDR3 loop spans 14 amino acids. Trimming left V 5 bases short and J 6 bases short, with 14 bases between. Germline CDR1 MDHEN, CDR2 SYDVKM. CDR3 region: CASSPGELPNEQFF. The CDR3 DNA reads TGTGCCAGCAGTCCAGGGGAACTCCCCAATGAGCAGTTCTTC.

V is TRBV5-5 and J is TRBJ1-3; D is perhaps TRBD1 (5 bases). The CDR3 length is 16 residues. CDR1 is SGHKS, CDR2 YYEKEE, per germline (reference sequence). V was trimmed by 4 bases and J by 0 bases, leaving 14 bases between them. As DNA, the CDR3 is TGTGCCAGCAGCCTAACCCAGACAGTCTCTGGAAACACCATATATTTT. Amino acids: CASSLTQTVSGNTIYF.

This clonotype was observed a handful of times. This CDR3 is CASSLWGSQNTEAFF. DNA of the CDR3: TGTGCCAGCAGCTTATGGGGGTCCCAAAACACTGAAGCTTTCTTT. The chain employs TRBV13 and TRBJ1-1; D possibly corresponds to TRBD1 (5 bases). The CDR3 runs 15 residues. V lost 2 bases and J lost 2, with 12 bases in between. Germline values: CDR1 PRHDT, CDR2 FYEKMQ (reference sequence).

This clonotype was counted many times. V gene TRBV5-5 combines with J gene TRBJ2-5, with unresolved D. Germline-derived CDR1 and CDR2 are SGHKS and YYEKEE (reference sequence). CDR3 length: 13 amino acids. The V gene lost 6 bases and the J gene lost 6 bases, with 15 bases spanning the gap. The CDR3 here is CASTLGPSQTQYF. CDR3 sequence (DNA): TGTGCCAGCACACTGGGTCCCAGTCAGACCCAGTACTTC. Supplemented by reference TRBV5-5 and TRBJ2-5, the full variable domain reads DAGVTQSPTHLIKTRGQQVTLRCSPISGHKSVSWYQQVLGQGPQFIFQYYEKEERGRGNFPDRFSARQFPNYSSELNVNALLLGDSALYLCASTLGPSQTQYFGPGTRLLVL.

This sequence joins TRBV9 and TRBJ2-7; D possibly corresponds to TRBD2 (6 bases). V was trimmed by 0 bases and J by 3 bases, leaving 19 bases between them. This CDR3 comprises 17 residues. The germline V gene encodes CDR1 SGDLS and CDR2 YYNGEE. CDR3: CASSVGSTLSGVYEQYF. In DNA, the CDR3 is TGTGCCAGCAGCGTAGGGTCTACGCTTAGCGGAGTCTACGAGCAGTACTTC.

The CDR3 region has the DNA TGTGCCAGCAGTGAATCAGGGGGCTACTACGAGCAGTACGTC. Protein: CASSESGGYYEQYV. V is TRBV2 and J is TRBJ2-7, with 8 bases identical to TRBD1. V gave up 2 bases and J gave up 3 bases; unmatched junction bases: 3. The CDR3 has 14 residues. The germline V gene encodes CDR1 SNHLY and CDR2 FYNNEI.

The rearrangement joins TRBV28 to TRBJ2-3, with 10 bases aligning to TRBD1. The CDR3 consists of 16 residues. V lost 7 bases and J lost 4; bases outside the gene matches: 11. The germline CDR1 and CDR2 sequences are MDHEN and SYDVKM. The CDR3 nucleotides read TGTGCCAGCACTAAAATTCCAGGACAGGGGGCAGATACGCAGTATTTT. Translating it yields CASTKIPGQGADTQYF.

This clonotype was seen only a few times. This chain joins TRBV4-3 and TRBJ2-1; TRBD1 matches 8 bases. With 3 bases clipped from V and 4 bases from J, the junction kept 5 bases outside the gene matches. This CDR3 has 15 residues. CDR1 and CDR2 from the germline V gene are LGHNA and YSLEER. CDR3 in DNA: TGCGCCAGCAGCCATGGACAGGGCCTATACAATGAGCAGTTCTTC. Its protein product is CASSHGQGLYNEQFF.

CDR3 sequence (DNA): TGTGCCAGCAGCTTAGGGACGAACACTGAAGCTTTCTTT. This sequence encodes CASSLGTNTEAFF. This chain uses TRBV11-2 with TRBJ1-1; no firm D call. Germline V gene sequence: CDR1 SGHAT, CDR2 FQNNGV. The CDR3 has 13 amino acids. Trimming took 1 base from V and 1 from J, leaving 4 bases between them.

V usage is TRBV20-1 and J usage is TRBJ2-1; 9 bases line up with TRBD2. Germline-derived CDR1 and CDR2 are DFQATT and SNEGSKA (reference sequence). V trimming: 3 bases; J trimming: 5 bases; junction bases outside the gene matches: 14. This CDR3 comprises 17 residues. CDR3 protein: CSASQAGGWSRHNEQFF. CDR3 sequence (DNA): TGCAGTGCTAGCCAGGCGGGGGGGTGGTCCCGTCACAATGAGCAGTTCTTC.

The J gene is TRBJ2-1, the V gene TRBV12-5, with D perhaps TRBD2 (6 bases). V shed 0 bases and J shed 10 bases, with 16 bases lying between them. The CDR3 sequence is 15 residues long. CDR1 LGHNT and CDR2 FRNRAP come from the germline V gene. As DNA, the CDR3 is TGTGCTAGTGGTTTGGTAGACTCCGCGGGGTCCGAGCAGTTCTTC. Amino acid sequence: CASGLVDSAGSEQFF.